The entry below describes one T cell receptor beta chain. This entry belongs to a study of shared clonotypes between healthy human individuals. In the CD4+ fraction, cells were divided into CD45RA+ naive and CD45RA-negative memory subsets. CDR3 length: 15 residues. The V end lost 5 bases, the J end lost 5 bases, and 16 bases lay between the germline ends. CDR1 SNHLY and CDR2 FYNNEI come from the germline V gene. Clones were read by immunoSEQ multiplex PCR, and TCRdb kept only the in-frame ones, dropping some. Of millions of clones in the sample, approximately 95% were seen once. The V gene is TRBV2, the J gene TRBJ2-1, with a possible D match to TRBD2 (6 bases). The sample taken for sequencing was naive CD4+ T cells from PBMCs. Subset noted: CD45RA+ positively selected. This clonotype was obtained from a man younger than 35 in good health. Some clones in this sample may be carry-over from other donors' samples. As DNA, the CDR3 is TGTGCCAGCAGTCTGGAAGGTGGCGGGAACAATGAGCAGTTCTTC. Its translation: CASSLEGGGNNEQFF.